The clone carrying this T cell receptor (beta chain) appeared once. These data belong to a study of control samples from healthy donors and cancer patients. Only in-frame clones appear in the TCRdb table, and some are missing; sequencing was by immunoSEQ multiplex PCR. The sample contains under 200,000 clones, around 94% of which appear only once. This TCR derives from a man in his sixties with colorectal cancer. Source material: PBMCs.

In nucleotides, the CDR3 is TGTGCCAGCAGAGGAGGGGTAAGAGATCAGCCCCAGCATTTT. Its protein product is CASRGGVRDQPQHF. The chain employs TRBV28 and TRBJ1-5, with D perhaps matching TRBD1 (5 bases). Trimming cost V 6 bases and J 5 bases, with 14 bases left between them. The CDR3 consists of 14 residues. Germline CDR1 MDHEN, CDR2 SYDVKM.